The TCR beta chain described here comes from a study of cytomegalovirus exposure and HLA in healthy donors. Of note for this clone: The target antigen is unknown.

Study observations and caveats: The investigators catalogued 164 TCR beta chains as cytomegalovirus-associated. Donors belonging to an Asian-associated ancestry cluster reportedly showed fewer N-insertions in productive TCRs than the roughly 700-donor mean, according to what a later analysis found. Within a later analysis, the majority of CMV-associated TCR beta chains appeared HLA-restricted.

This CDR3 has 13 residues. The V end was cut by 6 bases, the J end by 4 bases, with 10 bases between. CDR1 and CDR2 (germline): MNHEY, SMNVEV (reference sequence). Vbeta (60) and Jbeta (13) primers were used in the PCR. Original processing methods: Later reanalysis found 75 million to 100 million unique TCR beta chains, around 9.9 million of them shared. Clones were read by immunoSEQ multiplex PCR, and TCRdb kept only the in-frame ones, dropping some. That table furnishes V, J and clone size, whereas the DNA furnished D and trimming. Altogether tens of thousands of clones are present, 70% to 80% being singletons, with the ten largest covering roughly 14%.

This chain connects TRBV27 to TRBJ2-1; weak D call: TRBD2 (6 bases). The clonotype comes from a woman in her forties in good health and CMV-seropositive. The sample taken for sequencing was PBMCs. The CDR3 nucleotides are TGTGCCAGCAGCCGCCGGGAGTACAATGAGCAGTTCTTC. Encoded protein: CASSRREYNEQFF.